A selection of T cell receptor beta chains follows, all from one sample in a study of T cell responses to AZD1222 COVID-19 vaccine. Clones were sequenced by immunoSEQ multiplex PCR, and TCRdb holds only the in-frame ones, with some missing. The sample has 150,000 to 200,000 clones; about nine tenths are singletons. Material: peripheral blood, obtained on day 0 of AZD1222 vaccination. Receptors were obtained from an adult in good health. The CDR3 runs from the conserved cysteine through the conserved F or W. A D gene is named only where the DNA matches it firmly. Size is omitted from some rows. Given values are once, few, many or a class for expanded clones.

clone_size | j_call | v_call | cdr3_length | d_call | cdr3_aa | cdr3_nt
NA | TRBJ1-2 | TRBV6-5 | 13 | NA | CASSYRVSYGYTF | TGTGCCAGCAGTTACCGGGTTAGCTATGGCTACACCTTC
NA | TRBJ1-6 | TRBV10-1 | 16 | NA | CASSGPYRVQNSPLHF | TGCGCCAGCAGTGGCCCATACAGGGTTCAGAATTCACCCCTCCACTTT
NA | TRBJ2-5 | TRBV5-1 | 11 | NA | CASSLEETQYF | TGCGCCAGCAGCTTAGAAGAGACCCAGTACTTC
NA | TRBJ2-3 | TRBV9 | 15 | TRBD2 | CASSAGLAGTDTQYF | TGTGCCAGCAGCGCCGGACTAGCGGGGACAGATACGCAGTATTTT
NA | TRBJ1-5 | TRBV19 | 13 | TRBD1 | CASSTSDRGPQHF | TGTGCCAGTAGTACGTCGGACAGGGGACCCCAGCATTTT
once | TRBJ2-1 | TRBV7-2 | 16 | NA | CASSPERLSLSNEQFF | TGTGCCAGCAGCCCAGAGAGACTGAGCCTGAGTAATGAGCAGTTCTTC
NA | TRBJ1-5 | TRBV6-1 | 13 | NA | CASSENPDSPQHF | TGTGCCAGCAGTGAAAACCCGGACAGCCCCCAGCATTTT
NA | TRBJ2-3 | TRBV5-1 | 13 | NA | CASGAGHTDTQYF | TGCGCCAGCGGCGCGGGGCACACAGATACGCAGTATTTT
once | TRBJ1-2 | TRBV29-1 | 12 | TRBD1 | CSAGGGGYGYTF | TGCAGCGCAGGGGGGGGCGGCTATGGCTACACCTTC
NA | TRBJ2-1 | TRBV5-4 | 16 | NA | CASSLGGEEPYNEQFF | TGTGCCAGCAGCTTGGGAGGGGAAGAACCTTACAATGAGCAGTTCTTC
few | TRBJ1-4 | TRBV5-1 | 14 | NA | CASSFQTTNEKLFF | TGCGCCAGCAGCTTTCAGACAACTAATGAAAAACTGTTTTTT
NA | TRBJ2-2 | TRBV9 | 13 | NA | CASSVRPKGELFF | TGTGCCAGCAGCGTCAGACCCAAAGGGGAGCTGTTTTTT
once | TRBJ1-5 | TRBV6-5 | 12 | NA | CASSSGNQPQHF | TGTGCCAGCAGTAGCGGCAATCAGCCCCAGCATTTT
NA | TRBJ1-1 | TRBV7-9 | 13 | NA | CASSLQVGTEAFF | TGTGCCAGCAGCTTACAGGTGGGGACTGAAGCTTTCTTT
NA | TRBJ2-5 | TRBV9 | 16 | TRBD2 | CASSVDPSGGRETQYF | TGTGCCAGCAGCGTAGACCCCTCGGGGGGGCGGGAGACCCAGTACTTC
NA | TRBJ1-5 | TRBV9 | 16 | NA | CASSAGVGKSNQPQHF | TGTGCCAGCAGCGCCGGGGTAGGGAAGAGCAATCAGCCCCAGCATTTT
once | TRBJ1-3 | TRBV13 | 16 | NA | CASSLRSGRSGNTIYF | TGTGCCAGCAGCTTACGGTCAGGTCGCTCTGGAAACACCATATATTTT
once | TRBJ2-4 | TRBV4-2 | 20 | TRBD2 | CASSQDLTSGGAGGANIQYF | TGTGCCAGCAGCCAAGATCTGACTTCGGGCGGAGCGGGGGGGGCCAACATTCAGTACTTC
NA | TRBJ1-2 | TRBV18 | 14 | TRBD1 | CASSPTGGNYGYTF | TGTGCCAGCTCACCAACAGGGGGTAATTATGGCTACACCTTC
NA | TRBJ2-7 | TRBV5-8 | 15 | TRBD2 | CASRFLAGGIYEQYF | TGTGCCAGCAGATTCCTAGCGGGGGGGATCTACGAGCAGTACTTC
NA | TRBJ1-1 | TRBV10-3 | 12 | NA | CAISAGGGEAFF | TGTGCCATCAGTGCCGGAGGGGGGGAAGCTTTCTTT
NA | TRBJ2-7 | TRBV19 | 15 | NA | CASSVTKGGSYEQYF | TGTGCCAGTAGTGTAACCAAAGGAGGTAGCTACGAGCAGTACTTC
NA | TRBJ1-1 | TRBV29-1 | 13 | TRBD1 | CSVGTGFATEAFF | TGCAGCGTGGGGACAGGGTTTGCCACTGAAGCTTTCTTT
NA | TRBJ1-4 | TRBV12-5 | 17 | NA | CASGLYPSGLGYGKLFF | TGTGCTAGTGGTTTGTACCCCAGTGGACTGGGGTACGGAAAACTGTTTTTT
NA | TRBJ1-4 | TRBV25-1 | 15 | NA | CASSERTQGYVRLFF | TGTGCCAGCAGTGAACGGACCCAGGGTTACGTGAGACTGTTTTTT
NA | TRBJ2-7 | TRBV4-2 | 13 | NA | CASSQESPYEQYF | TGTGCCAGCAGCCAAGAATCGCCCTACGAGCAGTACTTC
NA | TRBJ2-7 | TRBV5-1 | 12 | NA | CASSFEGYEQYF | TGCGCCAGCAGCTTTGAAGGCTACGAGCAGTACTTC
NA | TRBJ2-5 | TRBV5-6 | 14 | TRBD1 | CASSLYTGGETQYF | TGTGCCAGCAGCTTGTACACAGGGGGGGAGACCCAGTACTTC
NA | TRBJ2-1 | TRBV15 | 12 | NA | CATSSGHNEQFF | TGTGCCACCAGCAGCGGCCACAATGAGCAGTTCTTC
NA | TRBJ1-5 | TRBV9 | 15 | TRBD1 | CASSVFRGRDQPQHF | TGTGCCAGCAGCGTATTCAGGGGGCGAGATCAGCCCCAGCATTTT
NA | TRBJ2-7 | TRBV9 | 17 | TRBD2 | CASSRGLAATPSYEQYF | TGTGCCAGCAGCAGGGGACTAGCGGCTACCCCCAGCTACGAGCAGTACTTC
NA | TRBJ2-3 | TRBV5-5 | 14 | NA | CASSLERGTDTQYF | TGTGCCAGCAGCTTGGAACGGGGTACAGATACGCAGTATTTT
NA | TRBJ1-5 | TRBV29-1 | 12 | NA | CSASGSNQPQHF | TGCAGCGCCTCAGGTAGCAATCAGCCCCAGCATTTT
NA | TRBJ2-3 | TRBV6-2/TRBV6-3 | 13 | NA | CASSLLLGDTQYF | TGTGCCAGCAGTCTACTGCTAGGAGATACGCAGTATTTT
NA | TRBJ2-3 | TRBV4-2 | 13 | TRBD1 | CASSQRDSDTQYF | TGTGCCAGCAGCCAACGGGACAGCGATACGCAGTATTTT
NA | TRBJ1-4 | TRBV4-1 | 12 | NA | CASSQEAGTVFF | TGCGCCAGCAGCCAAGAGGCGGGTACAGTGTTTTTT
NA | TRBJ1-4 | TRBV7-2 | 15 | NA | CASSVQTGPGEKLFF | TGTGCCAGCAGCGTTCAGACAGGCCCGGGGGAAAAACTGTTTTTT
NA | TRBJ2-3 | TRBV7-4 | 18 | NA | CASSPRADCLPKQDTQYF | TGTGCCAGCAGCCCCCGGGCGGACTGCCTCCCCAAACAGGATACGCAGTATTTT